The clone carrying this T cell receptor (beta chain) has only one observation. One end of the junction fails to match germline, which may point to a read error. Produced via immunoSEQ multiplex PCR; TCRdb's table is partial and in-frame only. The data hold about 250,000 clones, with about nine tenths observed a single time. The record originates from a study of blood T cell repertoires in COVID-19. Germline CDR1 SSHAT, CDR2 FNYEAQ (reference sequence). The CDR3 runs 16 residues. The chain employs TRBV7-7 and TRBJ2-1, with D tentatively TRBD1 (5 bases). What was sequenced was PBMCs or T cells enriched from blood (not recorded which). This TCR was recovered from a man aged 18 to 29 who had recovered from COVID-19. The CDR3 DNA reads TGTGCTAGCAGCTTAGGTCGGACAATCTCCTACAATGAGCAGTTCTTC. Translation: CASSLGRTISYNEQFF.